This is a list of T cell receptor beta chains from one sample in a study of blood T cell repertoires in COVID-19. The assay was immunoSEQ multiplex PCR, and TCRdb's table has in-frame clones only and misses some. The sample has 210,000 or so clones, approximately 82% seen once. The sample taken for sequencing was peripheral blood. Receptor source: a woman aged 40 to 50 with acute or convalescent COVID-19. The conserved cysteine and the conserved F or W are not part of the CDR3 here. Clone size is shown for a subset of rows, as once, few, many or a class of expanded clone.

J gene	V gene	clone size	CDR3 protein
TRBJ1-1	TRBV5-1	NA	ASSFQGANTEAF
TRBJ2-2	TRBV3-1/TRBV3-2	NA	ASSPGLGRNTGELF
TRBJ2-2	TRBV10-2	NA	ASSGRGRAGGTGELF
TRBJ1-2	TRBV5-1	few	ASSLAGVRGLINYGYT
TRBJ1-1	TRBV13	once	ASSLNRGVHTEAF
TRBJ2-7	TRBV12-2	NA	ASRFGTGTYEQY
TRBJ2-2	TRBV29-1	NA	SARTGITGELF
TRBJ1-1	TRBV9	NA	ASSVVDRGRTEAF
TRBJ1-1	TRBV5-4	NA	ASSLEGRGLTEAF
TRBJ2-7	TRBV30	NA	ASMTSGGSYEQY
TRBJ1-1	TRBV5-6	NA	ASSRDSNTEAF
TRBJ2-7	TRBV5-1	NA	ASSLGISRLGVEQY
TRBJ2-2	TRBV14	NA	ASRKTGNTGELF
TRBJ1-5	TRBV6-5	NA	ASSDTGNNQPQH
TRBJ2-3	TRBV24-1	NA	ATSDKVSSGIRSTQY
TRBJ2-2	TRBV5-6	NA	ASSSLAGGLTGELF
TRBJ2-6	TRBV10-3	few	AISPTESGANVLT
TRBJ2-7	TRBV4-1	once	ASSQGLAGTYEQY
TRBJ2-3	TRBV27	NA	ASSYEGTDTQY
TRBJ2-7	TRBV6-2/TRBV6-3	NA	ASSLGGGFGDYEQY
TRBJ2-3	TRBV11-3	NA	ASSSAYRDDTQY
TRBJ1-5	TRBV7-3	NA	ASSPPDRDKGNQPQH
TRBJ2-2	TRBV5-1	NA	ASSFDSSNTGELF
TRBJ2-1	TRBV13	NA	ASSLASLAGGPYNEQF
TRBJ1-1	TRBV5-1	NA	ASSPGLINTEAF
TRBJ2-7	TRBV2	NA	ASSELDSLSYEQY
TRBJ2-3	TRBV5-6	NA	ASSLAGTGADTQY
TRBJ2-1	TRBV19	NA	ASSIYGGRGNEQF
TRBJ2-7	TRBV2	once	ASRNRGRLSYEQY
TRBJ1-5	TRBV6-1	NA	ASSESWGDQPQH
TRBJ1-5	TRBV6-2/TRBV6-3	NA	ASSRSDRGSNQPQH
TRBJ1-3	TRBV27	NA	ASSSTGNTGNTIY
TRBJ1-2	TRBV5-1	once	ASSLRSLSIDGTLNYGYT
TRBJ2-3	TRBV6-6	NA	ASSYLGTRTDTQY
TRBJ2-3	TRBV4-1	NA	ASSQEGNPIGLAGDDTQY
TRBJ2-5	TRBV21-1	NA	ASNRGVAEKQETQY
TRBJ2-7	TRBV11-2	few	ASRGGRPNEQY
TRBJ2-1	TRBV5-1	NA	ASSPGLAGGPNEQF
TRBJ2-4	TRBV5-1	NA	ASSPELAKNIQY
TRBJ1-1	TRBV6-5	NA	ASRGTGEWTEAF
TRBJ1-1	TRBV30	NA	AWSRQAIRGDTEAF
TRBJ2-1	TRBV3-1/TRBV3-2	NA	ASSRKGSWGDEQF
TRBJ2-7	TRBV7-9	NA	ASSLAVGSYEQY
TRBJ2-3	TRBV11-2	NA	ASSLTLAGVDTQY
TRBJ2-1	TRBV2	NA	ASQGQGTYNEQF
TRBJ2-5	TRBV6-5	NA	ASSYSKGGETQY